This T cell receptor beta chain appears in the sequencing data of a study of beta chain features in type 1 diabetes. General study points: Type 1 diabetes patients showed a moderate but significant shortening of TCRB CDR3s in all four CD4+ subsets.

Sequencing targeted expressed TCRB transcripts, as all isolated RNA had been reverse transcribed. The study sequenced naive, central memory and regulatory T cell samples to an average of about 3.6 million reads. Sequencing used immunoSEQ multiplex PCR; TCRdb keeps in-frame clones, though not all of them. The profile shows a few hundred thousand clones, around 12% of them singletons. This clone has more than one count but fewer than ten. The antigen is unknown. The CDR3 sequence is 15 residues long. V lost 0 bases, J lost 0 bases, and 8 bases lay in between. Germline CDR1 reads LGHNA; CDR2 reads YSLEER. Sorted populations all exceeded 98% purity.

The TCR originated in a woman between 18 and 29 years old with type 1 diabetes. Specimen: naive CD4+ T cells from blood. This sequence joins TRBV4-3 and TRBJ1-1, with D maybe TRBD1 (5 bases). CDR3 loop: CASSQDPGLNTEAFF. CDR3 DNA: TGCGCCAGCAGCCAAGACCCAGGGCTGAACACTGAAGCTTTCTTT.